These 4 T cell receptor beta chains were all obtained from the same sample, sequenced in a study of T-cell memory formation after mild COVID-19. TCRdb fed the 5' RACE reads into MiXCR, producing one record per CDR3 protein. The sample has 150,000 to 200,000 distinct CDR3 sequences; roughly 15% are singletons. The specimen sequenced was PBMCs or a T cell subset sorted from them (not recorded which). Source of these receptors: an adult woman who had mild COVID-19 (a few samples of this study predate the infection). Cell type and time point are not known.

This clonotype was seen a few times. This chain uses TRBV27 with TRBJ2-3; D is undetermined. V was clipped by 5 bases and J by 0 bases, with 12 bases between them. The CDR3 spans 15 residues. Germline V CDR1 and CDR2: MNHEY, SMNVEV (reference sequence). The CDR3 here is CASSVDVTSTDTQYF. The CDR3 DNA reads as TGTGCCAGCAGTGTGGACGTCACGAGCACAGATACGCAGTATTTT.

The table lists this clonotype with a few counts. CDR3 in amino acids: CSVVGDLAKNIQYF. Written as DNA, the CDR3 is TGCAGCGTTGTCGGAGATCTAGCCAAAAACATTCAGTACTTC. This sequence joins TRBV29-1 and TRBJ2-4; D uncertain. Trimming stripped 4 bases from V and 0 bases from J, with 10 bases between. CDR1 is SQVTM and CDR2 is ANQGSEA in the germline V gene. The CDR3 sequence is 14 residues long. The full variable domain, in which reference TRBV29-1 and TRBJ2-4 provide the parts outside the CDR3, is SAVISQKPSRDICQRGTSLTIQCQVDSQVTMMFWYRQQPGQSLTLIATANQGSEATYESGFVIDKFPISRPNLTFSTLTVSNMSPEDSSIYLCSVVGDLAKNIQYFGAGTRLSVL.

This clonotype appeared many times. This rearrangement joins TRBV20-1 to TRBJ1-1; D might be TRBD1 (5 bases). V lost 0 bases to trimming and J lost 12 bases, with 20 bases between them. The CDR3 is 14 amino acids. In germline, CDR1 is DFQATT, CDR2 SNEGSKA (reference sequence). In DNA form, the CDR3 reads TGCAGTGCTAGAGATAGGTTCGGGGCCTTGAGAACTTTCTTT. Protein: CSARDRFGALRTFF.

A few counts support this clonotype. This chain connects TRBV5-4 to TRBJ1-4; TRBD1 might be the D (6 bases). Germline V gives CDR1 SGHNT, CDR2 YYREEE (reference sequence). Between the trimmed V and J ends, which lost 4 bases and 0 bases, there was a span of 19 bases. The CDR3 totals 18 residues. The CDR3 region has the DNA TGTGCCAGCAGCCCTAAGGGGACATCCGGCCCAACTAATGAAAAACTGTTTTTT. Its translation: CASSPKGTSGPTNEKLFF.